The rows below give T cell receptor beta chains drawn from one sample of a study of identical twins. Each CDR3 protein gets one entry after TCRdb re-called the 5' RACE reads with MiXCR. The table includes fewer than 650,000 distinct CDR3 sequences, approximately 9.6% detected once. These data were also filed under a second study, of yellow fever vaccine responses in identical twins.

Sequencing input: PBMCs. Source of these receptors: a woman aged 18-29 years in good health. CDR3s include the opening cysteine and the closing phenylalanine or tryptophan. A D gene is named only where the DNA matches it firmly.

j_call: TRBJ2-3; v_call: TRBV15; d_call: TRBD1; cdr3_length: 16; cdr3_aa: CATSRGRTGERDTQYF
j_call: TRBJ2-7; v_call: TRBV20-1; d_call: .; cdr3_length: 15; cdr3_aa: CCARDRRVTTYEQYF
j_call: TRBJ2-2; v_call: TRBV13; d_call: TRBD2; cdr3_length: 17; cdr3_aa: CASSPGLAGFGTGELFF
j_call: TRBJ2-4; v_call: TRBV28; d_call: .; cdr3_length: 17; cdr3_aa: CASSLPPGMGAKNIQYF
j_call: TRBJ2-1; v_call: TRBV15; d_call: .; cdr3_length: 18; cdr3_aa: CATSRDSIARFRGDEQFF
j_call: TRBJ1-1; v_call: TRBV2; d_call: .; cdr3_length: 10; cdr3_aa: CASSGNEAFF
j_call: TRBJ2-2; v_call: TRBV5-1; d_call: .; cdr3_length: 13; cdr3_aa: CASSPWATGELFF
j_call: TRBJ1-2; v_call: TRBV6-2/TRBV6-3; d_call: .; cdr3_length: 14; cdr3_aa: CASGLTLTHYGYTF
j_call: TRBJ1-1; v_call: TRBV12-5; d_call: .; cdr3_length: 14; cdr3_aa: CASTQGQTNTEAFF
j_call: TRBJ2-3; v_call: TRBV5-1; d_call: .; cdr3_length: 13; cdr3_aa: CASSLKYTDTQYF
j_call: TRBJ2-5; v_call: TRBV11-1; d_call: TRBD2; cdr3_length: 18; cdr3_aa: CASSTVRNLAGGKETQYF
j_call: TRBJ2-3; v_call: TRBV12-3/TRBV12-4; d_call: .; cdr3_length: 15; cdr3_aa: CASSFSGGGTDTQYF
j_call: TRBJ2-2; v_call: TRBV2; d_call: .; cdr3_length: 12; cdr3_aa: CASSEGRRELFF
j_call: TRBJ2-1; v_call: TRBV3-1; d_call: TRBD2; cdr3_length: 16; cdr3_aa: CASSQNGGGTYNEQFF
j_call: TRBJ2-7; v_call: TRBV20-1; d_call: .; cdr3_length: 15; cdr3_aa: CSARGKTAIRYEQYF
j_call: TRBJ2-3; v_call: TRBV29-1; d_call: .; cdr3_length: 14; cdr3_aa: CSASGRGSTDTQYF
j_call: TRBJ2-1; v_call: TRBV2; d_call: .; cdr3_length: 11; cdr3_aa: CASPPYNEQFF
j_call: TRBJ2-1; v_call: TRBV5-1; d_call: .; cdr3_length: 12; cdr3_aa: CASISPSYEQFF
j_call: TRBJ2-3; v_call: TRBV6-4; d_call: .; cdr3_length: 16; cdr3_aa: CASSASSTRHADTQYF
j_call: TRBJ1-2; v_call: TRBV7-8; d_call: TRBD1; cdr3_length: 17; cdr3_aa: CASSLTVPGQGSYGYTF
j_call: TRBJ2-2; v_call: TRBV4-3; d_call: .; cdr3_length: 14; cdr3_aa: CASSQDLSPGELFF
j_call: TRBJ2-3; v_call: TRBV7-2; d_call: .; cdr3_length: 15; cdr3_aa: CASSPAISTADTQYF
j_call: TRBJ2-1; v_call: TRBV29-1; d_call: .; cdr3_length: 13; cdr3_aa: CSVAQAVGYEQFF
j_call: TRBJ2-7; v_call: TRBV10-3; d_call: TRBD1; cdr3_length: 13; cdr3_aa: CATTGDSLYEQYF
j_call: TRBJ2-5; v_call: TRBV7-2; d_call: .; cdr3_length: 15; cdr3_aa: CASSHDLSPVETQYF
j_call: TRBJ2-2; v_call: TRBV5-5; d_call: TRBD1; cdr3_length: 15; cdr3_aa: CASRIGQGMAGELFF
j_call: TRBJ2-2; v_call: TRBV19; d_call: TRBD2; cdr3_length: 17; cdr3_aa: CASYRTSGGAGTGELFF
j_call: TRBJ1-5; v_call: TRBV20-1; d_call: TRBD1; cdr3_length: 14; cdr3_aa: CSAATGGSNQPQHF
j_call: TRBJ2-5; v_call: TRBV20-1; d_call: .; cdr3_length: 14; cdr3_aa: CRARYPPPQETQYF
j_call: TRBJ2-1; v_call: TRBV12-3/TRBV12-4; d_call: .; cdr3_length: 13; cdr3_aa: CASRGQVGNEQFF
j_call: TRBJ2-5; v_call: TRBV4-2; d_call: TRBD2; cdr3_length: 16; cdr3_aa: CASSQASGTSQETQYF
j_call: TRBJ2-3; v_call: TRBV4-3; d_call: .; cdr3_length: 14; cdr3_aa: CASSQDRAGPTQYF
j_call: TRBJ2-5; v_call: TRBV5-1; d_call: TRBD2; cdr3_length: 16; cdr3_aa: CASTPTSGRKSETQYF
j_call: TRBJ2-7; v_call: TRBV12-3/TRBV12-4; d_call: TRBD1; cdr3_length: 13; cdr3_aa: CASSQGMTYEQYF
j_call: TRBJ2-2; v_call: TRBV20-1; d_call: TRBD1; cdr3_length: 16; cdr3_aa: CSARRAGGLRTGELFF
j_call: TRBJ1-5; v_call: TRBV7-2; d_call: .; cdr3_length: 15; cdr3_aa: CASSLFSRGNQPQHF
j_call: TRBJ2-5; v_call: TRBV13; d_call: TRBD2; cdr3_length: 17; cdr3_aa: CASSLVAAGEPQETQYF
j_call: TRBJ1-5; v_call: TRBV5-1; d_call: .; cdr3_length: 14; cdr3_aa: CASSLDSPNQAQHF
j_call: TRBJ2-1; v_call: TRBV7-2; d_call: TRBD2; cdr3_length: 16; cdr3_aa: CASSLGGGARRDEQFF
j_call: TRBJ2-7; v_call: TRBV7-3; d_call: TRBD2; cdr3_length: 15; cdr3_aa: CASSLRGGGTYEQYF
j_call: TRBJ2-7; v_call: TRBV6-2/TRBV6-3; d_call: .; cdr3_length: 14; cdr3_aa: CASHFRVEVAEQYF
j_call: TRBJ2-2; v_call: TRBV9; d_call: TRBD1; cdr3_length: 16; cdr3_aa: CASSVSTGGNTGELFF
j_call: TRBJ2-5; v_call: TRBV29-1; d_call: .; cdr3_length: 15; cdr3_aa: CSVVGLARLQETQYF
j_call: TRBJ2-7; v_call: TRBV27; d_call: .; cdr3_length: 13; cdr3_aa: CASGWGPRDEQYF
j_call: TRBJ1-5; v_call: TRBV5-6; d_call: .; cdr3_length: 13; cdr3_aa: CASSFQGLRPQHF
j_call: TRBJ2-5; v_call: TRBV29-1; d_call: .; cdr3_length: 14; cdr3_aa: CSVELRGRQETQYF
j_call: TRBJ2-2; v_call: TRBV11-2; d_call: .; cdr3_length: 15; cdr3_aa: CASSSQAGTVGELFF
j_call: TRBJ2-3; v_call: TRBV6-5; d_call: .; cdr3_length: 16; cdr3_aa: CASSYSSSMGADTQYF
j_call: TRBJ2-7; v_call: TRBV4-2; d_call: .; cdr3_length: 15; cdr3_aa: CASSQDDGSPYEQYF